A selection of T cell receptor beta chains follows, all from one sample in a study of beta chain features in type 1 diabetes. Generated by immunoSEQ multiplex PCR, the TCRdb table keeps only in-frame clones and is missing some. The sample records roughly 150,000 clones, 10% being singletons. Sequencing was carried out using central memory CD4+ T cells from blood. The receptors were sampled from a man aged 25 to 40 with type 1 diabetes. The CDR3 runs from the conserved cysteine through the conserved F or W. The order of the fields is clone size, D gene, J gene, V gene, CDR3 protein, CDR3 DNA. A D gene is named only where the DNA matches it firmly. Not every row has a clone size; where given, it reads once, few, many or a size class.

few	TRBD2	TRBJ2-5	TRBV5-4	CASSRSGSHRETQYF	TGTGCCAGCAGCCGGAGCGGGAGTCACCGGGAGACCCAGTACTTC
few	TRBD1	TRBJ2-7	TRBV19	CASSIRDREGVQYF	TGTGCCAGTAGTATCCGGGACAGGGAAGGAGTGCAGTACTTC
NA	TRBD2	TRBJ2-1	TRBV27	CASRDGASGRLVQQFF	TGTGCCAGCAGGGATGGGGCTAGCGGGAGATTAGTTCAGCAGTTCTTC
NA	TRBD1	TRBJ2-7	TRBV5-4	CASSRQGGSYEQYF	TGTGCCAGCAGCAGACAGGGCGGCTCCTACGAGCAGTACTTC
NA	TRBD2	TRBJ2-5	TRBV30	CAWCREGETQYF	TGTGCCTGGTGCAGGGAGGGGGAGACCCAGTACTTC
few	TRBD2	TRBJ2-3	TRBV7-2	CASSSSGGPFSTDTQYF	TGTGCCAGCAGCTCTAGCGGGGGACCCTTTAGCACAGATACGCAGTATTTT
NA	NA	TRBJ2-2	TRBV7-2	CASSLERATGELFF	TGTGCCAGCAGCTTAGAGAGGGCCACCGGGGAGCTGTTTTTT
NA	TRBD2	TRBJ2-7	TRBV4-3	CASSQDLGSGRGQYF	TGCGCCAGCAGCCAAGACCTAGGGAGCGGGAGGGGGCAGTACTTC
once	TRBD2	TRBJ2-7	TRBV28	CASSGSGSKEYEQYF	TGTGCCAGCAGTGGTAGCGGGAGTAAAGAGTACGAGCAGTACTTC
NA	TRBD1	TRBJ1-4	TRBV6-1	CASSVQPGQGPEKLFF	TGTGCCAGCAGTGTTCAGCCGGGACAGGGCCCCGAAAAACTGTTTTTT